The 14 T cell receptor beta chains below were found in one sample sequenced in a study of cytomegalovirus exposure and HLA in healthy donors. Primers for the PCR totalled 60 Vbeta and 13 Jbeta. The method was immunoSEQ multiplex PCR; TCRdb's version includes in-frame clones alone and lacks a portion of them. Among some 140,000 clones listed, around 67% were seen once. Sequenced input: PBMCs. These receptors all come from a man younger than 35 in good health and CMV-seropositive.

The chain joins TRBV29-1 to TRBJ2-7; TRBD2 agrees at 13 bases. Germline lookup yields CDR1 SQVTM and CDR2 ANQGSEA. The V and J ends lost 1 base and 4 bases, in that order; junction bases with no gene match: 7. The CDR3 sequence is 16 residues long. This chain's CDR3 is CSVEVRTSGRVYEQYF. CDR3 nucleotides: TGCAGCGTTGAAGTCAGGACTAGCGGGAGAGTATACGAGCAGTACTTC.

The gene calls are TRBV4-2 and TRBJ2-7; tentatively, D is TRBD2 (6 bases). This CDR3 has 14 amino acids. In germline, CDR1 is LGHNA, CDR2 YNFKEQ. Trimming removed 0 bases from V and 7 bases from J, with 13 bases in between. The chain's CDR3 is CASSQDAGGREQYF. CDR3 bases: TGTGCCAGCAGCCAAGATGCTGGGGGGAGGGAGCAGTACTTC.

The table lists this clone with a few counts. The chain employs TRBV5-1 and TRBJ1-4, with a possible D match to TRBD1 (6 bases). Trimming shortened V by 0 bases and J by 8 bases, and 14 bases separated the two germline ends. This CDR3 is 15 amino acids long. Germline V gives CDR1 SGHRS, CDR2 YFSETQ. The CDR3 loop reads CASSLGGQGEEKLFF. CDR3 nucleotides: TGCGCCAGCAGCTTGGGGGGACAAGGGGAAGAAAAACTGTTTTTT. Based on the CDR3 plus reference TRBV5-1 and TRBJ1-4, the full variable domain is KAGVTQTPRYLIKTRGQQVTLSCSPISGHRSVSWYQQTPGQGLQFLFEYFSETQRNKGNFPGRFSGRQFSNSRSEMNVSTLELGDSALYLCASSLGGQGEEKLFFGSGTQLSVL.

The chain recombines TRBV9 with TRBJ2-7, with a weak D call TRBD2 (6 bases). Trimming took off 4 bases at V and 6 bases at J, with 11 bases between the two ends. Germline CDR1 SGDLS, CDR2 YYNGEE. The CDR3 totals 12 residues. CDR3 amino acids: CASSNAGGEQYF. For the CDR3, the DNA is TGTGCCAGCAGCAATGCCGGGGGCGAGCAGTACTTC.

This clone has a handful of counts. The chain joins TRBV6-1 to TRBJ2-2; 13 nucleotides match TRBD2. Germline CDR1 and CDR2: MNHNS and SASEGT. The CDR3 sequence is 18 residues long. J gave up 3 bases and V 3 bases, and 7 bases lay outside the gene matches. This CDR3 reads CASSDFWTSGSYTGELFF. CDR3 nucleotide sequence: TGTGCCAGCAGTGATTTCTGGACTAGCGGGAGCTACACCGGGGAGCTGTTTTTT.

The chain couples TRBV19 to TRBJ1-5; TRBD1 might be the D (5 bases). Deletions cut 0 bases from V and 0 bases from J, with 15 bases between. Germline V gene lookup returns CDR1 LNHDA and CDR2 SQIVND (reference sequence). The CDR3 has 18 amino acids. CDR3 loop: CASSIDLGGIGSNQPQHF. The CDR3 region has the DNA TGTGCCAGTAGTATAGATCTGGGGGGGATAGGTAGCAATCAGCCCCAGCATTTT.

V gene TRBV27 combines with J gene TRBJ2-7; 9 bases align to TRBD1. Germline lookup yields CDR1 MNHEY and CDR2 SMNVEV (reference sequence). The CDR3 is 15 amino acids. The J segment lost 2 bases and the V segment lost 5 bases, leaving 7 bases of the junction unmatched. The CDR3 DNA sequence: TGTGCCAGCAGTCCGGGGACAGGGTTCCCCTACGAGCAGTACTTC. The encoded protein is CASSPGTGFPYEQYF.

This clone appeared a single time. V gene TRBV6-5 combines with J gene TRBJ2-7; 8 nucleotides align to TRBD1. The CDR3 runs 15 residues. J gave up 0 bases and V 6 bases, and 7 bases lay outside the gene matches. Germline V gene lookup returns CDR1 MNHEY and CDR2 SVGAGI. The CDR3 protein is CASREWTGSSYEQYF. In nucleotides, the CDR3 is TGTGCCAGCAGGGAATGGACAGGGAGCTCCTACGAGCAGTACTTC.

This chain uses TRBV9 with TRBJ2-2, with 12 positions matching TRBD2. This CDR3 region has 17 residues. Trimming cost V 4 bases and J 2 bases; bases outside gene matches: 6. CDR1 and CDR2 from the germline V gene are SGDLS and YYNGEE. In DNA, the CDR3 is TGTGCCAGCAGCCTCCTTGGACTAGCGGGAAACACCGGGGAGCTGTTTTTT. It is translated as CASSLLGLAGNTGELFF.

This clone showed up just a few times. In nucleotides, the CDR3 is TGTGCCAGCACTGGGACTGTAAATTCCTACGAGCAGTACTTC. This encodes CASTGTVNSYEQYF. The V gene is TRBV6-1, the J gene TRBJ2-7; D is perhaps TRBD2 (6 bases). From germline, CDR1 is MNHNS and CDR2 SASEGT. V was trimmed by 7 bases and J by 1 base, leaving 14 bases between them. CDR3 size: 14 residues.

About this clone: Within the sample, other DNA sequences also encode this same CDR3. The CDR3 loop reads CATSRDAVNTEAFF. CDR3 nucleotides: TGTGCCACCAGCAGAGATGCAGTCAACACTGAAGCTTTCTTT. The chain uses TRBV15 and TRBJ1-1; no clear D. Germline V gene data show CDR1 as LNHNV and CDR2 as YYDKDF (reference sequence). Trimming shortened V by 0 bases and J by 2 bases, and 7 bases separated the two germline ends. This CDR3 has 14 amino acids.

This sequence joins TRBV18 and TRBJ2-5, with D perhaps matching TRBD1 (6 bases). Deletions cut 5 bases from V and 5 bases from J, with 15 bases between. Looked up from germline, CDR1 is KGHSH and CDR2 is LQKENI. The CDR3 extends over 14 amino acids. Here the CDR3 DNA reads TGTGCCAGCTCATCGGACAGTAGGTTGGAGACCCAGTACTTC. As protein: CASSSDSRLETQYF.

The chain uses TRBV30 and TRBJ1-4, with 8 bases lining up with TRBD1. This CDR3 spans 13 amino acids. J lost 4 bases, V lost 4 bases, and 2 bases had no gene match. Germline-derived CDR1 and CDR2 are GTSNPN and SVGIG (reference sequence). CDR3 in DNA: TGTGCCTGGAACAGGGGGGGTAATGAAAAACTGTTTTTT. Its translation is CAWNRGGNEKLFF.

The chain couples TRBV18 to TRBJ2-7; 9 bases agree with TRBD1. The CDR3 spans 14 residues. The V gene's germline CDR1 is KGHSH and CDR2 LQKENI. The J segment lost 3 bases and the V segment lost 3 bases, leaving 3 bases of the junction unmatched. The CDR3 DNA sequence: TGTGCCAGCTCACCGACAGGGGGGGACTACGAGCAGTACTTC. Protein sequence: CASSPTGGDYEQYF.